This T cell receptor (beta chain) emerged from a study of blood T cells in healthy people across ages. The second PCR ran roughly 7 to 12 cycles with a sample-barcoded 5' primer and J-beta primers. Each cDNA molecule carried a tag from a template-switch adaptor that contained 12 random nucleotides. TCRdb reanalysed the 5' RACE reads using MiXCR and keeps one entry per CDR3 protein. The sample lists about 1.8 million distinct CDR3 sequences, roughly 52% occurring once. Germline V gene data show CDR1 as MDHEN and CDR2 as SYDVKM. V lost 2 bases and J lost 4, with 6 bases in between. This CDR3 contains 12 residues. This clonotype was observed a handful of times. The antigen remains unidentified. Study results and limitations: Samples with more naive T cells showed higher observed beta diversity. Fewer expanded clones and more diversity marked long-lived versus aged donors.

The material sequenced was blood. This receptor was obtained from a woman aged 40 to 50 in good health. V usage is TRBV28 and J usage is TRBJ2-7; unclear D gene. CDR3 bases: TGTGCCAGCAGTTTAATCAAATACGAGCAGTACTTC. It codes for CASSLIKYEQYF. Full variable domain (missing parts from reference TRBV28 and TRBJ2-7): DVKVTQSSRYLVKRTGEKVFLECVQDMDHENMFWYRQDPGLGLRLIYFSYDVKMKEKGDIPEGYSVSREKKERFSLILESASTNQTSMYLCASSLIKYEQYFGPGTRLTVT.